One sample yielded the 14 T cell receptor beta chains listed below, sequenced in a study of long-term antiretroviral therapy in people with HIV. With survey level as its setting, the immunoSEQ assay was v3.0. The repertoire was sequenced with immunoSEQ multiplex PCR; TCRdb's copy has only in-frame clones and lacks some. The sample records around 30,000 clones, about 96% being singletons. The source material was unsorted PBMCs, sampled 5.3 years after starting antiretroviral therapy. These receptor sequences come from a man aged 25 to 45 with HIV.

The chain couples TRBV7-3 to TRBJ1-3, with TRBD1 matching 7 bases. The germline V gene encodes CDR1 SGHTA and CDR2 FQGTGA. The ends lost 4 bases at V and 2 bases at J; junction bases unmatched: 5. This CDR3 spans 15 amino acids. The CDR3 loop reads CASSSYRGTGNTIYF. The CDR3 nucleotides read TGTGCCAGCAGCTCCTACAGGGGCACTGGAAACACCATATATTTT. Drawing the rest from reference TRBV7-3 and TRBJ1-3, the complete variable domain is GAGVSQTPSNKVTEKGKYVELRCDPISGHTALYWYRQSLGQGPEFLIYFQGTGAADDSGLPNDRFFAVRPEGSVSTLKIQRTERGDSAVYLCASSSYRGTGNTIYFGEGSWLTVV.

The chain recombines TRBV9 with TRBJ1-5; no clear D gene. The CDR3 loop spans 15 amino acids. Germline V gene data show CDR1 as SGDLS and CDR2 as YYNGEE. Trimming took 3 bases from V and 6 from J, leaving 16 bases between them. CDR3: CASSESGLTPQPQHF. Here the CDR3 DNA reads TGTGCCAGCAGCGAGTCGGGCCTTACGCCTCAGCCCCAGCATTTT.

V gene TRBV7-9 combines with J gene TRBJ1-1; the D gene is possibly TRBD1 (6 bases). V lost 3 bases and J 6 bases, leaving 11 bases between the germline ends. CDR1 and CDR2 (germline): SEHNR, FQNEAQ (reference sequence). This CDR3 contains 13 residues. This chain's CDR3 is CASSFTGSSEAFF. DNA of the CDR3: TGTGCCAGCAGCTTTACAGGGAGCTCTGAAGCTTTCTTT.

The chain employs TRBV5-4 and TRBJ2-5; no clear D gene. CDR1 and CDR2 (germline): SGHNT, YYREEE (reference sequence). Deletions cut 4 bases from V and 4 bases from J, with 17 bases between. The CDR3 is made up of 15 amino acids. CDR3 in amino acids: CASSKNTLERETQYF. For the CDR3, the DNA is TGTGCCAGCAGCAAGAACACCCTAGAACGAGAGACCCAGTACTTC.

This chain links TRBV27 with TRBJ2-5; no clear D gene. Trimming removed 3 bases from V and 7 bases from J, with 9 bases in between. Germline lookup yields CDR1 MNHEY and CDR2 SMNVEV (reference sequence). The CDR3 is 12 residues long. Here the CDR3 reads CASSFPSGTQYF. The CDR3 DNA reads as TGTGCCAGCAGTTTCCCGTCTGGGACCCAGTACTTC.

CDR3 in DNA: TGTGCCACCCCGGCGCAGGGCAGGGAAAAACTGTTTTTT. This sequence encodes CATPAQGREKLFF. This sequence joins TRBV15 and TRBJ1-4; TRBD1 is a possible D gene (5 bases). CDR1 and CDR2 from the germline V gene are LNHNV and YYDKDF (reference sequence). Between the trimmed V and J ends, which lost 8 bases and 8 bases, there was a span of 15 bases. The CDR3 has 13 amino acids.

The chain recombines TRBV7-9 with TRBJ2-2, with D perhaps TRBD1 (6 bases). The length of the CDR3 is 17 residues. Trimming shortened V by 0 bases and J by 5 bases, and 16 bases separated the two germline ends. CDR1 SEHNR and CDR2 FQNEAQ come from the germline V gene (reference sequence). CDR3 nucleotide sequence: TGTGCCAGCAGCTTAGCAGGTGGGGGCAATCCGACCGGGGAGCTGTTTTTT. It encodes CASSLAGGGNPTGELFF. Full variable domain (remainder filled in from reference TRBV7-9 and TRBJ2-2): DTGVSQNPRHKITKRGQNVTFRCDPISEHNRLYWYRQTLGQGPEFLTYFQNEAQLEKSRLLSDRFSAERPKGSFSTLEIQRTEQGDSAMYLCASSLAGGGNPTGELFFGEGSRLTVL.

The gene calls are TRBV29-1 and TRBJ2-1; D gene uncertain. The CDR3 covers 16 residues. Germline lookup yields CDR1 SQVTM and CDR2 ANQGSEA. V gave up 7 bases and J gave up 5 bases, with 24 bases separating them. The CDR3 loop is CSAPDHDGRIDNEQFF. In DNA form, the CDR3 reads TGCAGCGCCCCGGACCATGATGGTCGGATAGACAATGAGCAGTTCTTC.

The V call is TRBV10-3, the J call TRBJ2-1; 11 bases fit TRBD2. Germline V gives CDR1 ENHRY, CDR2 SYGVKD. J was trimmed by 3 bases and V by 1 base; bases with no gene match: 2. The length of the CDR3 is 16 residues. The CDR3 region is CAISEFSGRDYNEQFF. The CDR3 DNA sequence: TGTGCCATCAGTGAGTTTAGCGGGAGGGACTACAATGAGCAGTTCTTC.

This clone was counted once. V usage is TRBV9 and J usage is TRBJ2-7, with TRBD1 as a possible D gene (5 bases). The V end was cut by 0 bases, the J end by 3 bases, with 16 bases between. The CDR3 has 16 amino acids. CDR1 is SGDLS and CDR2 is YYNGEE in the germline V gene. The CDR3 DNA reads TGTGCCAGCAGCGTAGGGGTCTGGGGCGGAAACTACGAGCAGTACTTC. Protein product: CASSVGVWGGNYEQYF.

This chain uses TRBV9 with TRBJ2-2; 9 nucleotides line up with TRBD2. Germline V lookup: CDR1 SGDLS, CDR2 YYNGEE. The CDR3 spans 18 residues. Losses at the gene ends were 0 bases for V and 4 bases for J; bases not matched to a gene: 10. The CDR3 nucleotides read TGTGCCAGCAGCGTAGAGAACGGGCGGGGGGGCCCCACCGGGGAGCTGTTTTTT. Translating gives CASSVENGRGGPTGELFF.

The chain combines TRBV2 with TRBJ2-7; TRBD1 or TRBD2 may be the D gene (6 bases each). This CDR3 is built from 14 residues. V was pared by 5 bases and J by 6 bases, with 17 bases between. CDR1 is SNHLY and CDR2 is FYNNEI in the germline V gene. The CDR3 region is CASSPIPEGGEQYF. CDR3 DNA sequence: TGTGCCAGCAGTCCTATCCCTGAGGGGGGCGAGCAGTACTTC.

This sequence joins TRBV4-3 and TRBJ2-5; 9 bases align to TRBD1. The CDR3 runs to 15 residues. V shed 2 bases, J shed 2 bases, and the junction held 3 bases outside the gene matches. Germline values: CDR1 LGHNA, CDR2 YSLEER. The chain's CDR3 is CASSQQDRGQETQYF. CDR3 DNA: TGCGCCAGCAGCCAACAGGACAGGGGTCAAGAGACCCAGTACTTC.

The CDR3 protein is CSAERAANADLNTEAFF. In DNA form, the CDR3 reads TGCAGCGCCGAAAGGGCGGCGAACGCCGACCTGAACACTGAAGCTTTCTTT. The rearrangement uses TRBV29-1 and TRBJ1-1; D unresolved. CDR1 is SQVTM, CDR2 ANQGSEA, per germline. The V gene lost 7 bases and the J gene lost 0 bases, with 24 bases spanning the gap. The CDR3 extends over 17 amino acids.